These T cell receptor beta chains were read from a single sample in a study of blood T cell repertoires in COVID-19. Here immunoSEQ multiplex PCR was the method, and the copy in TCRdb shows in-frame clones only, minus some. The profile shows 75,000 to 95,000 clones, around 85% of them singletons. The sample was peripheral blood. The receptors stem from a man in his fifties or sixties with acute or convalescent COVID-19. The CDR3 runs from the conserved cysteine through the conserved F or W. The order of the fields is D gene, V gene, clone size, J gene, CDR3 protein, CDR3 DNA. D genes are given only for firm matches. The size entry is marked missing in some rows and otherwise reads once, few, many or a size class.

.	TRBV12-3/TRBV12-4	.	TRBJ2-3	CASSFRERDTQYF	TGTGCCAGCAGTTTTCGGGAGAGAGATACGCAGTATTTT
.	TRBV6-6	few	TRBJ2-1	CASSGFSYNEQFF	TGTGCCAGCAGCGGTTTCTCCTACAATGAGCAGTTCTTC
.	TRBV6-5	.	TRBJ2-5	CAAERIQETQYF	TGTGCCGCGGAACGGATCCAAGAGACCCAGTACTTC
TRBD1	TRBV10-1	.	TRBJ1-5	CASTDVSGTGGGNQPQHF	TGCGCCAGCACCGACGTATCCGGGACAGGGGGCGGCAATCAGCCCCAGCATTTT
.	TRBV5-1	.	TRBJ1-4	CASSQDKANEKLFF	TGCGCCAGCAGTCAGGACAAGGCTAATGAAAAACTGTTTTTT
TRBD1	TRBV5-1	.	TRBJ1-2	CASRRDREGNYGYTF	TGCGCCAGCAGGAGGGACAGGGAAGGAAACTATGGCTACACCTTC
TRBD1	TRBV24-1	.	TRBJ2-7	CATSDPRTGNSYEQYF	TGTGCCACCAGTGACCCCAGGACAGGGAACTCCTACGAGCAGTACTTC
TRBD1	TRBV7-2	once	TRBJ1-3	CASSPGQPGSGNTIYF	TGTGCCAGCAGCCCGGGACAGCCAGGCTCTGGAAACACCATATATTTT
TRBD2	TRBV7-3	.	TRBJ2-3	CASSPGLAGGRGQYF	TGTGCCAGCAGCCCGGGACTAGCGGGAGGCCGGGGGCAGTATTTT
TRBD1	TRBV29-1	.	TRBJ1-1	CSVHQGAEAFF	TGCAGCGTTCACCAGGGGGCTGAAGCTTTCTTT
.	TRBV2	few	TRBJ2-2	CASSQENTGELFF	TGTGCCAGCTCCCAGGAGAACACCGGGGAGCTGTTTTTT
TRBD1	TRBV7-2	.	TRBJ1-4	CASRKQGDAKLFF	TGTGCCAGCAGAAAACAGGGGGACGCAAAACTGTTTTTT
.	TRBV4-1	.	TRBJ1-4	CASSHTSKLSSNEKLFF	TGCGCCAGCAGTCATACTTCGAAACTTTCATCTAATGAAAAACTGTTTTTT
TRBD1	TRBV28	.	TRBJ1-3	CASSLDRAGNTIYF	TGTGCCAGCAGTTTGGACAGGGCCGGAAACACCATATATTTT
.	TRBV30	.	TRBJ1-6	CAWTRVNGYNSPLHF	TGTGCCTGGACGCGAGTAAACGGCTATAATTCACCCCTCCACTTT
TRBD1	TRBV10-3	.	TRBJ2-3	CAISDRGGSTDTQYF	TGTGCCATCAGTGATAGAGGGGGCAGCACAGATACGCAGTATTTT
.	TRBV10-3	.	TRBJ2-2	CAISDRENTGELFF	TGTGCCATCAGTGACAGGGAGAACACCGGGGAGCTGTTTTTT
.	TRBV7-2	once	TRBJ2-7	CASSLGLVEQYF	TGTGCCAGCAGCTTAGGACTAGTCGAGCAGTACTTC
TRBD2	TRBV5-1	.	TRBJ2-5	CASSLDSSGGAPATQYF	TGCGCCAGCAGCTTGGATTCATCGGGAGGGGCCCCCGCAACCCAGTACTTC
.	TRBV12-3/TRBV12-4	.	TRBJ1-1	CASSSPETEAFF	TGTGCCAGCAGTTCACCGGAGACTGAAGCTTTCTTT
.	TRBV5-8	.	TRBJ2-1	CASSLSLYYSYNEQFF	TGTGCCAGCAGCTTGTCTCTCTACTACTCCTACAATGAGCAGTTCTTC
TRBD1	TRBV10-3	.	TRBJ2-3	CAIKRTGGETQYF	TGTGCCATCAAAAGGACAGGGGGTGAAACGCAGTATTTT
TRBD1	TRBV29-1	once	TRBJ2-5	CSVHGGQGNQETQYF	TGCAGCGTTCACGGGGGACAGGGGAACCAAGAGACCCAGTACTTC
.	TRBV7-8	few	TRBJ1-2	CASSYSTGTAPNYGYTF	TGTGCCAGCAGCTACAGTACAGGGACCGCTCCTAACTATGGCTACACCTTC
.	TRBV28	.	TRBJ1-1	CASSRTPAEAFF	TGTGCCAGCAGCCGGACACCCGCTGAAGCTTTCTTT
.	TRBV7-2	.	TRBJ1-1	CASSLYQAGTHTEAFF	TGTGCCAGCAGCTTATACCAAGCCGGGACACACACTGAAGCTTTCTTT
TRBD1	TRBV30	many	TRBJ1-6	CAWRRQGGGNSPLHF	TGTGCCTGGAGAAGACAGGGAGGCGGTAATTCACCCCTCCACTTT
.	TRBV15	.	TRBJ1-3	CATSREGFLGQNTIYF	TGTGCCACCAGCAGAGAGGGTTTCCTAGGTCAGAACACCATATATTTT
TRBD2	TRBV5-1	.	TRBJ2-1	CASSPGTSGGLSSYNEQFF	TGCGCCAGCAGCCCTGGGACTAGCGGGGGGCTTAGCTCCTACAATGAGCAGTTCTTC
.	TRBV7-9	.	TRBJ1-5	CASSPAGNSNQPQHF	TGTGCCAGCAGCCCGGCCGGGAATAGCAATCAGCCCCAGCATTTT
.	TRBV6-5	.	TRBJ2-5	CARPCCSEKETQYF	TGTGCCAGGCCTTGTTGTTCCGAGAAAGAGACCCAGTACTTC
TRBD2	TRBV7-8	.	TRBJ2-2	CASSPPGGANTGELFF	TGTGCCAGCAGCCCACCCGGGGGGGCTAACACCGGGGAGCTGTTTTTT
.	TRBV24-1	.	TRBJ2-7	CATSGTSYEQYF	TGTGCCACCAGTGGGACTTCCTACGAGCAGTACTTC
.	TRBV2	.	TRBJ1-5	CASSDTGANQPQHF	TGTGCCAGCAGTGACACAGGAGCCAATCAGCCCCAGCATTTT
.	TRBV7-2	.	TRBJ2-7	CASSSAPGLSYEQYF	TGTGCCAGCAGCTCGGCCCCGGGACTTTCCTACGAGCAGTACTTC
TRBD1	TRBV28	.	TRBJ1-5	CASSLAGQEYSNQPQHF	TGTGCCAGCAGTTTAGCGGGACAGGAATATAGCAATCAGCCCCAGCATTTT